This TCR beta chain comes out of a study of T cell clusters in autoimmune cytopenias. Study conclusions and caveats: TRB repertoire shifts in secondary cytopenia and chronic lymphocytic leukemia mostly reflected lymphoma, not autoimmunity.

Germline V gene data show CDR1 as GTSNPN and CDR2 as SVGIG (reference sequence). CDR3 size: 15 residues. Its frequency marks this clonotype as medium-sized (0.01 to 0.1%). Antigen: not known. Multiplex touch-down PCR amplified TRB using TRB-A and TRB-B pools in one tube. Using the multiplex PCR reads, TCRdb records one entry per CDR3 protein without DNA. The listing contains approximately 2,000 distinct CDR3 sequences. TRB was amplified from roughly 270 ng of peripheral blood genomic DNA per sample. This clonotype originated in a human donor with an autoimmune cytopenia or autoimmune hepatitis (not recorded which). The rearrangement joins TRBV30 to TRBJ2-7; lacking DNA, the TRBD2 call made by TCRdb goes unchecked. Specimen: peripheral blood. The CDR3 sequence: CAWSVVRASGYEQYF.